One sample yielded the 24 T cell receptor beta chains listed below, sequenced in a study of post-analysis software for immune sequencing data. Unique molecular identifiers were present in the TCR beta cDNA libraries. TCRdb recomputed calls from the PCR reads with MiXCR, one row per CDR3 protein. The table records hundreds of thousands of distinct CDR3 sequences, 25% to 30% of them present only once. No antigens are known for them. Study-level points and caveats: A few TRBV segments occurring more often in patients than controls included TRBV5-6, TRBV5-1 and TRBV20-1.

Sequences were obtained from blood. These receptors originate from a girl aged 10 to 17 with multiple sclerosis.

CDR3 DNA: TGCAGTGCATTATTCCGGTTCGGGGCAATGAACACTGAAGCTTTCTTT. It encodes CSALFRFGAMNTEAFF. The chain links TRBV20-1 to TRBJ1-1, with D possibly being TRBD1 (5 bases). The germline V gene encodes CDR1 DFQATT and CDR2 SNEGSKA (reference sequence). The V end was cut by 6 bases, the J end by 0 bases, with 20 bases between. This CDR3 contains 16 residues.

This clonotype was counted at least ten times. The chain links TRBV7-2 to TRBJ2-3; 14 nucleotides line up with TRBD2. The CDR3 runs to 18 residues. The V segment lost 4 bases and the J segment 5 bases; nucleotides outside the gene matches: 11. CDR1 is SGHTA and CDR2 is FQGNSA in the germline V gene. CDR3 sequence (DNA): TGTGCCAGCAGCTACCCTAGACTAGCGGGAGGGCCCATAGATACGCAGTATTTT. Its translation: CASSYPRLAGGPIDTQYF.

This clonotype was recorded a few times. For the CDR3, the DNA is TGTGCCAGCAGTTCCGACAGGGCCCTCTCTGGGGCCAACGTCCTGACTTTC. It specifies CASSSDRALSGANVLTF. This sequence joins TRBV6-6 and TRBJ2-6, with 7 bases lining up with TRBD1. V gave up 4 bases and J gave up 0 bases; unmatched junction bases: 6. Germline CDR1 MNHNY, CDR2 SVGAGI (reference sequence). The CDR3 is 17 amino acids.

This rearrangement joins TRBV7-2 to TRBJ1-5; D perhaps matches TRBD1 (6 bases). V was clipped by 2 bases and J by 7 bases, with 15 bases between them. Germline V gene lookup returns CDR1 SGHTA and CDR2 FQGNSA. CDR3 length: 15 amino acids. The DNA of the CDR3 is TGTGCCAGCAGCTTATTGAGGGGGGTTGACCAGCCCCAGCATTTT. Encoded protein: CASSLLRGVDQPQHF. Using reference TRBV7-2 and TRBJ1-5 for the parts outside the CDR3, the full variable domain is GAGVSQSPSNKVTEKGKDVELRCDPISGHTALYWYRQSLGQGLEFLIYFQGNSAPDKSGLPSDRFSAERTGGSVSTLTIQRTQQEDSAVYLCASSLLRGVDQPQHFGDGTRLSIL.

There are a few counts of this clonotype. The chain couples TRBV12-3 or TRBV12-4 to TRBJ1-5; D is unclear. The CDR3 consists of 16 residues. V dropped 0 bases and J dropped 1 base, with 10 bases sitting between them. The chain's CDR3 is CASSLAGEVSNQPQHF. As DNA, the CDR3 is TGTGCCAGCAGTTTAGCCGGGGAGGTAAGCAATCAGCCCCAGCATTTT.

This clonotype was counted a few times. V and J are TRBV9 and TRBJ2-1; D not certain. The length of the CDR3 is 16 residues. Germline V gives CDR1 SGDLS, CDR2 YYNGEE. Trimming left V 0 bases short and J 2 bases short, with 12 bases between. CDR3 region: CASSVEASRPYNEQFF. The CDR3, as DNA: TGTGCCAGCAGCGTAGAGGCTAGTCGTCCCTACAATGAGCAGTTCTTC. Drawing the rest from reference TRBV9 and TRBJ2-1, the complete variable domain is DSGVTQTPKHLITATGQRVTLRCSPRSGDLSVYWYQQSLDQGLQFLIQYYNGEERAKGNILERFSAQQFPDLHSELNLSSLELGDSALYFCASSVEASRPYNEQFFGPGTRLTVL.

At least ten counts were recorded for this clonotype. The chain couples TRBV20-1 to TRBJ2-1; TRBD1 matches at 8 bases. Germline assignment: CDR1 DFQATT and CDR2 SNEGSKA (reference sequence). The CDR3 contains 14 residues. The V and J ends lost 2 bases and 7 bases, in that order; junction bases with no gene match: 7. The chain's CDR3 is CSARSGTGLNEQFF. The CDR3 DNA follows: TGCAGTGCTAGATCCGGGACAGGTCTTAATGAGCAGTTCTTC.

This chain links TRBV29-1 with TRBJ2-1, with unresolved D. CDR3 length equals 12 residues. The V and J ends lost 3 bases and 4 bases respectively, with 7 bases between them. CDR1 and CDR2 from the germline V gene are SQVTM and ANQGSEA. The CDR3 protein is CSVDAGYNEQFF. CDR3 nucleotides: TGCAGCGTTGATGCCGGATACAATGAGCAGTTCTTC.

The CDR3 nucleotides are TGTGCCATAGGAGGACAGGGGAACACCGGGGAGCTGTTTTTT. It translates to CAIGGQGNTGELFF. The rearrangement uses TRBV10-3 and TRBJ2-2; 8 nucleotides align to TRBD1. The CDR3 loop spans 14 amino acids. Per germline, CDR1 ENHRY and CDR2 SYGVKD. V shed 9 bases and J 1 base; nucleotides not matched to a gene: 4.

V gene TRBV28 combines with J gene TRBJ2-6; D gene ambiguous. The germline V gene encodes CDR1 MDHEN and CDR2 SYDVKM. Between the trimmed V and J ends, which lost 4 bases and 4 bases, there was a span of 14 bases. The CDR3 loop spans 16 amino acids. CDR3 region: CASSSLHRSGANVLTF. In DNA form, the CDR3 reads TGTGCCAGCAGTTCCCTTCATCGCTCGGGGGCCAACGTCCTGACTTTC.

This clonotype was counted between two and nine times. V gene TRBV4-3 combines with J gene TRBJ2-5, with TRBD1 as a possible D gene (5 bases). The CDR3 runs to 14 residues. Germline CDR1 LGHNA, CDR2 YSLEER. V dropped 2 bases and J dropped 4 bases, with 11 bases sitting between them. CDR3 DNA sequence: TGCGCCAGCAGCCAATCAGGGCAACCAGAGACCCAGTACTTC. This encodes CASSQSGQPETQYF.

CDR3 sequence reads: CASSLMSTGRSSPLHF. In DNA, the CDR3 is TGTGCCAGCAGTTTAATGTCCACAGGGCGGAGTTCACCCCTCCACTTT. V usage is TRBV12-3 or TRBV12-4 and J usage is TRBJ1-6, with a weak D call TRBD1 (6 bases). The CDR3 is made up of 16 amino acids. V lost 2 bases, J lost 9 bases, and 17 bases lay in between.

The chain recombines TRBV6-5 with TRBJ1-5, with 8 nucleotides matching TRBD1. The length of the CDR3 is 13 residues. V trimming: 6 bases; J trimming: 5 bases; junction bases outside the gene matches: 3. The germline gives CDR1 MNHEY, CDR2 SVGAGI. CDR3 in amino acids: CASRNRGDQPQHF. CDR3 in DNA: TGTGCCAGCAGAAACAGGGGGGATCAGCCCCAGCATTTT.

Here the CDR3 DNA reads TGCAGTGCTAGGCCGGTACAGGGGGCAACGGACATTCAGTACTTC. As protein: CSARPVQGATDIQYF. The gene calls are TRBV20-1 and TRBJ2-4, with 9 nucleotides matching TRBD1. Losses at the gene ends were 3 bases for V and 8 bases for J; bases not matched to a gene: 11. The CDR3 length is 15 residues. Per the germline V gene, CDR1 is DFQATT and CDR2 is SNEGSKA (reference sequence).

This clonotype was found a few times. V is TRBV20-1 and J is TRBJ2-1; D unclear. This CDR3 is built from 12 residues. Germline-derived CDR1 and CDR2 are DFQATT and SNEGSKA (reference sequence). Trimming removed 3 bases at V and 7 bases at J, with 10 bases between. CDR3: CSASKRVNEQFF. Written as DNA, the CDR3 is TGCAGTGCTAGTAAAAGGGTAAATGAGCAGTTCTTC.

At least ten counts were recorded for this clonotype. The rearrangement joins TRBV29-1 to TRBJ2-1; the D gene is possibly TRBD2 (5 bases). The V end was cut by 4 bases, the J end by 2 bases, with 15 bases between. CDR3 size: 15 residues. Germline CDR1 reads SQVTM; CDR2 reads ANQGSEA. CDR3 in amino acids: CSVGLFGVTYNEQFF. The CDR3 nucleotides are TGCAGCGTTGGTCTGTTCGGGGTCACCTACAATGAGCAGTTCTTC.

This clonotype was counted between two and nine times. The chain joins TRBV7-9 to TRBJ2-3; TRBD1 aligns across 12 bases. V lost 4 bases, J lost 5 bases, and 4 bases stayed unmatched. This CDR3 has 15 amino acids. CDR1 is SEHNR and CDR2 is FQNEAQ in the germline V gene (reference sequence). CDR3 in amino acids: CASSSGQGAVDTQYF. The CDR3 bases are TGTGCCAGCAGCTCGGGACAGGGGGCAGTAGATACGCAGTATTTT.

The chain carries TRBV20-1 and TRBJ1-6; D gene ambiguous. V was pared by 2 bases and J by 8 bases, with 10 bases between. Germline V gene lookup returns CDR1 DFQATT and CDR2 SNEGSKA (reference sequence). The length of the CDR3 is 13 residues. CDR3 DNA: TGCAGTGCTAGAAAGGCAGTGGATTCACCCCTCCACTTT. Translation: CSARKAVDSPLHF.

The CDR3 sequence: CASSRFTGTGSGELFF. In nucleotides, the CDR3 is TGTGCCAGCTCACGATTCACCGGGACAGGGAGTGGGGAGCTGTTTTTT. The chain recombines TRBV18 with TRBJ2-2; TRBD1 agrees at 9 bases. With 4 bases clipped from V and 8 bases from J, the junction kept 11 bases outside the gene matches. This CDR3 has 16 amino acids. Per the germline V gene, CDR1 is KGHSH and CDR2 is LQKENI.

The V and J genes are TRBV15 and TRBJ2-1; TRBD1 might be the D (8 bases). Germline V gene data show CDR1 as LNHNV and CDR2 as YYDKDF (reference sequence). V lost 4 bases to trimming and J lost 2 bases, with 15 bases between them. CDR3 size: 16 residues. CDR3 sequence reads: CATSNAQGGPYNEQFF. In DNA form, the CDR3 reads TGTGCCACCAGCAATGCACAGGGGGGGCCCTACAATGAGCAGTTCTTC. The entire variable domain, with the rest obtained from reference TRBV15 and TRBJ2-1, is as follows: DAMVIQNPRYQVTQFGKPVTLSCSQTLNHNVMYWYQQKSSQAPKLLFHYYDKDFNNEADTPDNFQSRRPNTSFCFLDIRSPGLGDTAMYLCATSNAQGGPYNEQFFGPGTRLTVL.

This clonotype was observed a few times. This sequence joins TRBV29-1 and TRBJ2-2; D gene ambiguous. This CDR3 spans 14 amino acids. The V end was cut by 6 bases, the J end by 7 bases, with 18 bases between. Germline CDR1 reads SQVTM; CDR2 reads ANQGSEA. CDR3 coding DNA: TGCAGCGTGCGACAAGGGCGGTCCGGCGGGGAGCTGTTTTTT. Encoded protein: CSVRQGRSGGELFF.

This chain links TRBV19 with TRBJ2-1; D is tentatively TRBD1 or TRBD2 (5 bases each). CDR1 LNHDA and CDR2 SQIVND come from the germline V gene (reference sequence). The CDR3 is 15 residues long. V was clipped by 0 bases and J by 2 bases, with 8 bases between them. This CDR3 is CASSIDRDPYNEQFF. The DNA for the CDR3 is TGTGCCAGTAGTATAGACAGGGACCCCTACAATGAGCAGTTCTTC.

A word on this clonotype: Germline is not matched at one junction end, which may reflect a read error. V usage is TRBV7-2 and J usage is TRBJ2-3; D unresolved. The CDR3 spans 12 residues. Germline values: CDR1 SGHTA, CDR2 FQGNSA. CDR3 nucleotide sequence: TGTGCCAGCAGCTTAAAAACAGCTACGCAGTATTTT. This sequence encodes CASSLKTATQYF.

The gene calls are TRBV7-9 and TRBJ2-5, with 9 bases lining up with TRBD2. The CDR3 length is 15 residues. CDR1 is SEHNR and CDR2 is FQNEAQ in the germline V gene (reference sequence). V was clipped by 4 bases and J by 1 base; unmatched bases: 4. This CDR3 reads CASSYPSGVQETQYF. CDR3 bases: TGTGCCAGCAGCTACCCTAGCGGGGTCCAAGAGACCCAGTACTTC.